These T cell receptor beta chains were read from a single sample in a study of T cell responses to AZD1222 COVID-19 vaccine. Measured with immunoSEQ multiplex PCR; TCRdb has only the in-frame clones, and not every one. The table has some 130,000 clones, approximately 83% seen once. The sequenced sample was peripheral blood, obtained on day 0 of AZD1222 vaccination. The receptor source for this set is an adult in good health. The CDR3 runs from the conserved cysteine through the conserved F or W. Fields, in order: D gene, J gene, V gene, clone size, CDR3 DNA, CDR3 protein. A D gene is named only where the DNA matches it firmly. A row's size may be missing; if present it is once, few, many or a size class.

.,TRBJ2-3,TRBV19,.,TGTGCCAGTAGTATAAGTGGGAGCACAGATACGCAGTATTTT,CASSISGSTDTQYF
.,TRBJ2-7,TRBV6-2/TRBV6-3,.,TGTGCCAGCAGTTATGGTGGCGGAGCCCCCTCCTACGAGCAGTACTTC,CASSYGGGAPSYEQYF
.,TRBJ2-2,TRBV24-1,few,TGTGCCACCAGACCCCTGGACGGCACCGGGGAGCTGTTTTTT,CATRPLDGTGELFF
.,TRBJ1-1,TRBV29-1,few,TGCAGCGCCTATTGGAGTCGACGGGAAGCTTTCTTT,CSAYWSRREAFF
.,TRBJ1-2,TRBV7-8,.,TGTGCCAGCAGCTTTGGGTTGAGGCGATATGGCTACACCTTC,CASSFGLRRYGYTF
TRBD2,TRBJ2-4,TRBV19,.,TGTGCCAGTAGGGGGGGTGCTAGCGGGAGACAAAACATTCAGTACTTC,CASRGGASGRQNIQYF
.,TRBJ2-5,TRBV11-2,.,TGTGCCAGCAGCCCCCTCAGGCGCAAAGAGACCCAGTACTTC,CASSPLRRKETQYF
.,TRBJ2-5,TRBV27,.,TGTGCCACCAATGGAGGCAGTCTAGAGACCCAGTACTTC,CATNGGSLETQYF
TRBD2,TRBJ2-3,TRBV7-2,.,TGTGCCAGCAGCTTACGCCTAGCGGGAGCCTCAGATACGCAGTATTTT,CASSLRLAGASDTQYF
.,TRBJ2-3,TRBV6-5,few,TGTGCCACCCGCGGGACGCAGGGCCCCGATACGCAGTATTTT,CATRGTQGPDTQYF
.,TRBJ1-1,TRBV5-1,.,TGCGCCAGCAGCGCAATCCTAGGGGACACTGAAGCTTTCTTT,CASSAILGDTEAFF
.,TRBJ1-2,TRBV5-1,.,TGCGCCAGCAGCTTGGAAGGAGGACCAAGTGGCTACACCTTC,CASSLEGGPSGYTF
TRBD1,TRBJ1-1,TRBV29-1,.,TGCAGCGTTGACGGGGACAGGAAAGCTTTCTTT,CSVDGDRKAFF
.,TRBJ2-1,TRBV24-1,.,TGTGCCACCAGTGGCCGGGACTGGGGGTATGAGCAGTTCTTC,CATSGRDWGYEQFF
.,TRBJ2-5,TRBV30,.,TGTGCCTGGAGTGCGTTAGGTCGGGGGGAGACCCAGTACTTC,CAWSALGRGETQYF
.,TRBJ2-7,TRBV10-1,.,TGCGCCAGCAGTGAGGGGCAATTCAGGCCGGCGGAGGGATTC,CASSEGQFRPAEGF
TRBD1,TRBJ2-3,TRBV5-1,.,TGCGCCAGCAGCTTGGTGAGGACAGGTAGCACAGATACGCAGTATTTT,CASSLVRTGSTDTQYF
.,TRBJ1-3,TRBV20-1,.,TGCAGTGCTAGTGTTGAGCTCCTCTACTCTGGAAACACCATATATTTT,CSASVELLYSGNTIYF
.,TRBJ1-1,TRBV6-5,once,TGTGCCAGCAGAGGAAGGGGACGTCGAGCTTTCTTT,CASRGRGRRAFF
.,TRBJ2-3,TRBV11-1,.,TGTGCCAGCAGCTCAGGGTGGGCCACAGATACGCAGTATTTT,CASSSGWATDTQYF
.,TRBJ2-7,TRBV11-3,.,TGTGCCAGCAGCTTAGTCTCGTGGAGATCGGCCTACGAGCAGTACTTC,CASSLVSWRSAYEQYF
.,TRBJ1-1,TRBV19,.,TGTGCCAGTAGTATAAGGGACACCCTGAACACTGAAGCTTTCTTT,CASSIRDTLNTEAFF
TRBD2,TRBJ2-2,TRBV30,.,TGTGCCTGGGGGAGGGCGAACACCGGGGAGCTGTTTTTT,CAWGRANTGELFF
.,TRBJ1-3,TRBV28,once,TGTGCCAGCAGCCCGTGGCACTCTGGAAACACCATATATTTT,CASSPWHSGNTIYF
TRBD2,TRBJ2-2,TRBV7-3,.,TGTGCCAGCAGCTTAGAGATGTCGGGACTAGCGGGCGGGGAGCTGTTTTTT,CASSLEMSGLAGGELFF
.,TRBJ2-1,TRBV3-1/TRBV3-2,.,TGTGCCAGCAGCCAAGGGGGCAGCAATGAGCAGTTCTTC,CASSQGGSNEQFF
.,TRBJ1-6,TRBV6-5,.,TGTGCCAGCTTTACACAGGTCGGTTCACCCCTCCACTTT,CASFTQVGSPLHF
TRBD1,TRBJ1-6,TRBV7-2,few,TGTGCCAGCAGCTTACTTGGACAGGGGGCCACTTATTCACCCCTCCACTTT,CASSLLGQGATYSPLHF
.,TRBJ1-1,TRBV18,.,TGTGCCAGCTCACCTACGAAGTGGGTAGGGGAAGCTTTCTTT,CASSPTKWVGEAFF
.,TRBJ1-1,TRBV5-1,.,TGCGCCAGCAGCTTGCGGCAAGGGGACACTGAAGCTTTCTTT,CASSLRQGDTEAFF
TRBD1,TRBJ2-1,TRBV25-1,.,TGTGCCAGCAGTCCCTCTGGGACAGGGTGGAATGAGCAGTTCTTC,CASSPSGTGWNEQFF
TRBD1,TRBJ1-2,TRBV29-1,few,TGCAGCGTGGACAGGGTCGGAAACTATGGCTACACCTTC,CSVDRVGNYGYTF
.,TRBJ1-1,TRBV27,.,TGTGCCAGCAGTTCCTCCACGAACACTGAAGCTTTCTTT,CASSSSTNTEAFF
.,TRBJ1-6,TRBV7-3,.,TGTGCCAGCAGTTACAGGGATGGGGGGTCTCGGTCACCCCTCCACTTT,CASSYRDGGSRSPLHF
.,TRBJ2-1,TRBV24-1,.,TGTGCCACCAGTGCCCCCCGGCAGGGGCTTATTGAGCAGTTCTTC,CATSAPRQGLIEQFF
TRBD1,TRBJ1-2,TRBV7-8,.,TGTGCCAGCAGCCCCCCAAAGGGACAGGGGGATGGCTACACCTTC,CASSPPKGQGDGYTF
.,TRBJ2-2,TRBV11-3,.,TGTGCCAGCAGCCCAGGGGGGACCGGGGAGCTGTTTTTT,CASSPGGTGELFF
TRBD2,TRBJ2-3,TRBV6-5,.,TGTGCCAAACCGCGGGGGGGCCTAGATACGCAGTATTTT,CAKPRGGLDTQYF
.,TRBJ1-3,TRBV21-1,few,TGTGCCAGCAGCAAACTAAAAGGGGGCGGGAACACCATATATTTT,CASSKLKGGGNTIYF
.,TRBJ2-7,TRBV30,.,TGTGCCTGGAGCAGAGAGGGGGGCGTCTACTTC,CAWSREGGVYF
TRBD2,TRBJ2-2,TRBV2,.,TGTGCCAGCAGTCTAACATGGGGGGGCACCGGGGAGCTGTTTTTT,CASSLTWGGTGELFF
.,TRBJ1-1,TRBV7-8,.,TGTGCCAGCAGCCTGCGGACAGAGAACACTGAAGCTTTCTTT,CASSLRTENTEAFF
TRBD2,TRBJ2-7,TRBV6-5,.,TGTGCCAGCAGTTACGAGCGGGAGGGTGAGCAGTACTTC,CASSYEREGEQYF
.,TRBJ1-1,TRBV9,.,TGTGCCAGCAGCCTCTTAGTGGGGAGGAACACTGAAGCTTTCTTT,CASSLLVGRNTEAFF
.,TRBJ1-2,TRBV27,.,TGTGCCAGCAGCTGGGACCCCCTCTATGGCTACACCTTC,CASSWDPLYGYTF
.,TRBJ1-1,TRBV19,.,TGTGCCAGTAGTTACAGGGACACTGAAGCTTTCTTT,CASSYRDTEAFF
.,TRBJ1-1,TRBV5-5,.,TGTGCCAGCAGCTTGCCCGGCTTTGGAGCTTTCTTT,CASSLPGFGAFF
.,TRBJ2-3,TRBV3-1/TRBV3-2,once,TGTGCCAGCAGTCGACGGGGGGCCGGGGCAGATACGCAGTATTTT,CASSRRGAGADTQYF
TRBD1,TRBJ1-1,TRBV7-9,.,TGTGCCAGCAGCACATCGGGACAGATGAACACTGAAGCTTTCTTT,CASSTSGQMNTEAFF
.,TRBJ1-5,TRBV7-9,.,TGTGCCAGCAGCTTAAATCTGGGTCAGCCCCAGCATTTT,CASSLNLGQPQHF